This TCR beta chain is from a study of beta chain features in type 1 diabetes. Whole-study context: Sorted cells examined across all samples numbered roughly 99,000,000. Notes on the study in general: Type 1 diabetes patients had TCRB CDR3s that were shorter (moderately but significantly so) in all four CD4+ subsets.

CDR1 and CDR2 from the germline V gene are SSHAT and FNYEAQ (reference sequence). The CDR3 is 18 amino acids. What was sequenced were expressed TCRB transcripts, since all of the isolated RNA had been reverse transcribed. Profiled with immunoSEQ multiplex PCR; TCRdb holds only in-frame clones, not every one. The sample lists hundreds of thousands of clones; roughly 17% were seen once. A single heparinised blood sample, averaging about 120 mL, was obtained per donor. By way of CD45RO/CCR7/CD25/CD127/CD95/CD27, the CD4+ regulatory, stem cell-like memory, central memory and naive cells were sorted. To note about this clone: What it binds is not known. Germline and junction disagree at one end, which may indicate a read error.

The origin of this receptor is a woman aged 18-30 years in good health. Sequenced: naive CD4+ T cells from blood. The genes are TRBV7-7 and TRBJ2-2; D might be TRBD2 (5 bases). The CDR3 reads CASSLRYLGSANTGELFF. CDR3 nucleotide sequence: TGTGCTAGCAGCTTAAGATACCTTGGGAGCGCGAACACCGGGGAGCTGTTTTTT.